The 26 T cell receptor beta chains below were found in one sample sequenced in a study of CD8+ T cells in alopecia areata. After isolation, RNA underwent reverse transcription to generate cDNA as the sequencing template. Data came from immunoSEQ multiplex PCR; TCRdb stores just in-frame clones and leaves some out. The sample records 150,000 to 250,000 clones, 58% being singletons. Specified treatment: oral pan-JAK inhibitor, 5-10 mg twice daily. This material consisted of CD4+ T cells sorted from blood, taken at week 24, from a patient treated with tofacitinib. The receptors shown here come from a human donor with alopecia areata.

This clone was seen a few times. The rearrangement uses TRBV9 and TRBJ2-5; weak D call: TRBD2 (5 bases). This CDR3 spans 14 amino acids. V gave up 4 bases and J gave up 4 bases, with 14 bases separating them. Germline V gives CDR1 SGDLS, CDR2 YYNGEE. The CDR3 protein is CASSTVIGGETQYF. In DNA, the CDR3 is TGTGCCAGCAGCACGGTCATCGGAGGAGAGACCCAGTACTTC. The full variable domain, rest sourced from reference TRBV9 and TRBJ2-5, is DSGVTQTPKHLITATGQRVTLRCSPRSGDLSVYWYQQSLDQGLQFLIQYYNGEERAKGNILERFSAQQFPDLHSELNLSSLELGDSALYFCASSTVIGGETQYFGPGTRLLVL.

This clone was counted only a few times. This chain uses TRBV7-2 with TRBJ2-3, with D hard to call. Germline V lookup: CDR1 SGHTA, CDR2 FQGNSA. The CDR3 has 12 amino acids. Trimming left V 1 base short and J 8 bases short, with 7 bases between. The CDR3 spells CASSLDVGTQYF. Here the CDR3 DNA reads TGTGCCAGCAGCTTAGACGTGGGTACGCAGTATTTT.

This chain connects TRBV13 to TRBJ2-7, with 7 bases matching TRBD1. The CDR3 spans 13 residues. With V trimmed by 4 bases and J by 3 bases, 3 bases remained unmatched. Germline CDR1 reads PRHDT; CDR2 reads FYEKMQ (reference sequence). The CDR3 here is CASSSGQHYEQYF. The CDR3 DNA reads as TGTGCCAGCAGCTCGGGACAGCACTACGAGCAGTACTTC.

This clone was seen more than once but under ten times. The rearrangement uses TRBV27 and TRBJ2-6, with D possibly matching TRBD2 (7 bases). The CDR3 totals 20 residues. From germline, CDR1 is MNHEY and CDR2 SMNVEV (reference sequence). Trimming removed 5 bases at V and 0 bases at J, with 23 bases between. Here the CDR3 reads CASSPTIGGVALSGANVLTF. CDR3 nucleotides: TGTGCCAGCAGTCCCACAATAGGGGGGGTCGCTCTCTCTGGGGCCAACGTCCTGACTTTC.

This clone was counted once. V usage is TRBV7-2 and J usage is TRBJ1-6; D possibly corresponds to TRBD1 (5 bases). Germline CDR1 is SGHTA and CDR2 is FQGNSA. The CDR3 contains 14 residues. With 5 bases removed from V and 5 bases from J, the gap between germline ends came to 10 bases. The CDR3 DNA follows: TGTGCCAGCAGCCAACAGGCGAATAATTCACCCCTCCACTTT. Translated, it gives CASSQQANNSPLHF.

This clone showed up just a few times. The chain recombines TRBV14 with TRBJ2-1; D assignment may be TRBD1 or TRBD2 (5 bases each). This CDR3 is 16 amino acids long. CDR1 and CDR2 from the germline V gene are SGHDN and FVKESK. V lost 4 bases to trimming and J lost 4 bases, with 17 bases between them. CDR3 sequence reads: CASSLWGTGSYNEQFF. The CDR3 DNA sequence: TGTGCCAGCAGCCTTTGGGGGACGGGATCATACAATGAGCAGTTCTTC.

CDR3 sequence reads: CASSPGQGTRNEKLFF. Written as DNA, the CDR3 is TGTGCCAGCTCACCCGGACAGGGGACGCGAAATGAAAAACTGTTTTTT. V and J are TRBV18 and TRBJ1-4, with TRBD1 matching 9 bases. This CDR3 has 16 amino acids. V lost 3 bases and J lost 5; bases outside the gene matches: 7. Germline lookup yields CDR1 KGHSH and CDR2 LQKENI.

V is TRBV6-5 and J is TRBJ1-1; possible D gene TRBD1, 5 bases. CDR3 length: 16 amino acids. Between the trimmed V and J ends, which lost 0 bases and 0 bases, there was a span of 11 bases. Germline values: CDR1 MNHEY, CDR2 SVGAGI. The CDR3 loop reads CASSYSAGLMNTEAFF. The DNA for the CDR3 is TGTGCCAGCAGTTACTCGGCAGGGTTAATGAACACTGAAGCTTTCTTT.

Comments on this clone: The identical CDR3 is also encoded by other nucleotide sequences in the sample. V and J are TRBV7-2 and TRBJ2-3, with TRBD2 matching 11 bases. CDR3 size: 14 residues. Germline V gene data show CDR1 as SGHTA and CDR2 as FQGNSA. Unmatched junction bases numbered 2, after V lost 5 bases and J lost 4 bases. The CDR3 region has the DNA TGTGCCAGCAGCCTACTAGCGGGAGCAGATACGCAGTATTTT. Translating it yields CASSLLAGADTQYF.

The chain couples TRBV9 to TRBJ2-5, with D tentatively TRBD1 or TRBD2 (5 bases each). Germline assignment: CDR1 SGDLS and CDR2 YYNGEE. This CDR3 is 15 amino acids long. The V end was cut by 3 bases, the J end by 2 bases, with 14 bases between. The CDR3 DNA is TGTGCCAGCAGCGCCCGGGACGGGGTACAAGAGACCCAGTACTTC. It codes for CASSARDGVQETQYF. The complete variable domain, with remaining parts taken from reference TRBV9 and TRBJ2-5, reads DSGVTQTPKHLITATGQRVTLRCSPRSGDLSVYWYQQSLDQGLQFLIQYYNGEERAKGNILERFSAQQFPDLHSELNLSSLELGDSALYFCASSARDGVQETQYFGPGTRLLVL.

There are a few counts of this clone. V usage is TRBV30 and J usage is TRBJ1-1, with TRBD1 as a possible D gene (5 bases). The CDR3 is made up of 14 amino acids. The V and J ends lost 4 bases and 1 base respectively, with 13 bases between them. Germline V lookup: CDR1 GTSNPN, CDR2 SVGIG (reference sequence). The CDR3 sequence: CAWMGDGKNTEAFF. The CDR3 region has the DNA TGTGCCTGGATGGGGGACGGAAAGAACACTGAAGCTTTCTTT.

As DNA, the CDR3 is TGTCGACCGCCTATCCATGAAGCTTTCTTT. Protein: CRPPIHEAFF. The rearrangement links TRBV18 to TRBJ1-1; D gene unclear. The V gene's germline CDR1 is KGHSH and CDR2 LQKENI. CDR3 length: 10 amino acids.

This clone was counted only a few times. The chain links TRBV7-9 to TRBJ2-3; D gene uncertain. CDR1 and CDR2 (germline): SEHNR, FQNEAQ (reference sequence). V was shortened by 4 bases and J by 1 base, with 9 bases between the two germline ends. The CDR3 spans 14 residues. CDR3 nucleotides: TGTGCCAGCAGCTCTATGACCCGCACAGATACGCAGTATTTT. Amino acids: CASSSMTRTDTQYF.

The chain is built from TRBV5-1 and TRBJ1-6; 9 bases map to TRBD1. Germline assignment: CDR1 SGHRS and CDR2 YFSETQ. The CDR3 length is 15 residues. V dropped 3 bases and J dropped 7; count of bases not matched to a gene: 5. CDR3 sequence (DNA): TGCGCCAGCAGCTGGACAGGGGTAGAAAATTCACCCCTCCACTTT. It is translated as CASSWTGVENSPLHF.

The chain links TRBV30 to TRBJ2-7; 10 bases fit TRBD2. This CDR3 has 17 amino acids. Germline V gene lookup returns CDR1 GTSNPN and CDR2 SVGIG (reference sequence). The ends lost 0 bases at V and 1 base at J; junction bases unmatched: 9. In DNA form, the CDR3 reads TGTGCCTGGAGTGTAAGACCGGGACTAGCGATTTCCTACGAGCAGTACTTC. Translated: CAWSVRPGLAISYEQYF. Based on the CDR3 plus reference TRBV30 and TRBJ2-7, the full variable domain is SQTIHQWPATLVQPVGSPLSLECTVEGTSNPNLYWYRQAAGRGLQLLFYSVGIGQISSEVPQNLSASRPQDRQFILSSKKLLLSDSGFYLCAWSVRPGLAISYEQYFGPGTRLTVT.

The chain has TRBV6-1 and TRBJ1-2; 7 positions match TRBD1. CDR3 length: 15 residues. Germline CDR1 MNHNS, CDR2 SASEGT. V trimming: 6 bases; J trimming: 3 bases; junction bases outside the gene matches: 10. The CDR3: CASSERGGAYYGYTF. CDR3 in DNA: TGTGCCAGCAGCGAAAGAGGGGGCGCGTACTATGGCTACACCTTC.

CDR3 in DNA: TGTGCCATCAGTGCAGAAGAGACCCAGTACTTC. Amino acids: CAISAEETQYF. The chain carries TRBV10-3 and TRBJ2-5, with D unclear. From germline, CDR1 is ENHRY and CDR2 SYGVKD. Trimming left V 4 bases short and J 3 bases short, with 3 bases between. The length of the CDR3 is 11 residues.

Relative to its sample, this clone is medium-sized (0.01 to 0.1%). This chain joins TRBV27 and TRBJ2-1; 11 bases map to TRBD2. V lost 5 bases to trimming and J lost 7 bases; unmatched junction nucleotides: 13. The CDR3 has 17 amino acids. Germline loops: CDR1 MNHEY, CDR2 SMNVEV (reference sequence). The CDR3, as DNA: TGTGCCAGCAGTACCCTAATACTAGCGGGAGTCGTGAATGAGCAGTTCTTC. Translation gives CASSTLILAGVVNEQFF.

This clone was seen once. The CDR3: CAWSVVRGLGYTF. The DNA of the CDR3 is TGTGCCTGGAGTGTAGTTAGGGGGCTAGGCTACACCTTC. The chain couples TRBV30 to TRBJ1-2; 7 positions match TRBD1. The CDR3 totals 13 residues. Germline trimming cut 0 bases from V and 8 bases from J; bases unmatched to any gene: 6. Germline loops: CDR1 GTSNPN, CDR2 SVGIG (reference sequence).

This clone appeared a few times. CDR3 sequence: CSVRAGVNQPQHF. The CDR3 bases are TGCAGCGTTAGGGCAGGGGTCAATCAGCCCCAGCATTTT. V is TRBV29-1 and J is TRBJ1-5; maybe TRBD1 (6 bases). The V gene's germline CDR1 is SQVTM and CDR2 ANQGSEA. This CDR3 has 13 residues. V was shortened by 5 bases and J by 3 bases, with 11 bases between the two germline ends.

CDR3 nucleotide sequence: TGTGCCAGCAGCCAAGATCACAACACCGGGGAGCTGTTTTTT. It specifies CASSQDHNTGELFF. The J gene is TRBJ2-2, the V gene TRBV14; D gene unclear. V was clipped by 0 bases and J by 2 bases, with 4 bases between them. The CDR3 length is 14 residues. Germline assignment: CDR1 SGHDN and CDR2 FVKESK.

The V call is TRBV5-1, the J call TRBJ2-2; D might be TRBD1 or TRBD2, each matching 6 bases. V lost 7 bases and J 4 bases, leaving 14 bases between the germline ends. The CDR3 runs 14 residues. The germline V gene encodes CDR1 SGHRS and CDR2 YFSETQ. CDR3 in amino acids: CASRGTILTGELFF. Written as DNA, the CDR3 is TGCGCCAGCCGCGGGACAATTCTCACCGGGGAGCTGTTTTTT. The full variable domain, rest sourced from reference TRBV5-1 and TRBJ2-2, is KAGVTQTPRYLIKTRGQQVTLSCSPISGHRSVSWYQQTPGQGLQFLFEYFSETQRNKGNFPGRFSGRQFSNSRSEMNVSTLELGDSALYLCASRGTILTGELFFGEGSRLTVL.

This clone was counted only a few times. This chain connects TRBV18 to TRBJ1-3; no clear D. Deletions cut 2 bases from V and 0 bases from J, with 8 bases between. The CDR3 has 15 residues. Germline V gene sequence: CDR1 KGHSH, CDR2 LQKENI. The CDR3 loop reads CASSPIRNSGNTIYF. Written as DNA, the CDR3 is TGTGCCAGCTCACCAATCAGGAACTCTGGAAACACCATATATTTT.

This clone has just one count. V gene TRBV9 combines with J gene TRBJ1-4; D is perhaps TRBD1 (5 bases). CDR1 is SGDLS, CDR2 YYNGEE, per germline. Deletions cut 2 bases from V and 8 bases from J, with 16 bases between. The CDR3 is 15 amino acids. The CDR3 DNA is TGTGCCAGCAGCGTCGGTAACGACCGGGGGGAAAAACTGTTTTTT. Translation gives CASSVGNDRGEKLFF.

This clone was counted only a few times. The chain carries TRBV6-1 and TRBJ2-4; TRBD1 agrees at 9 bases. Germline-derived CDR1 and CDR2 are MNHNS and SASEGT. V was clipped by 2 bases and J by 9 bases; unmatched bases: 5. The CDR3 contains 14 residues. CDR3 protein: CASSEPGQGTIQYF. CDR3 bases: TGTGCCAGCAGTGAACCGGGACAGGGTACCATTCAGTACTTC.

The chain couples TRBV6-6 to TRBJ2-7; TRBD1 agrees at 10 bases. The CDR3 is 15 amino acids. The ends lost 4 bases at V and 4 bases at J; junction bases unmatched: 7. From germline, CDR1 is MNHNY and CDR2 SVGAGI (reference sequence). In DNA, the CDR3 is TGTGCCAGCAGTTCTGGGACAGGGGCTATGTACGAGCAGTACTTC. Protein sequence: CASSSGTGAMYEQYF.